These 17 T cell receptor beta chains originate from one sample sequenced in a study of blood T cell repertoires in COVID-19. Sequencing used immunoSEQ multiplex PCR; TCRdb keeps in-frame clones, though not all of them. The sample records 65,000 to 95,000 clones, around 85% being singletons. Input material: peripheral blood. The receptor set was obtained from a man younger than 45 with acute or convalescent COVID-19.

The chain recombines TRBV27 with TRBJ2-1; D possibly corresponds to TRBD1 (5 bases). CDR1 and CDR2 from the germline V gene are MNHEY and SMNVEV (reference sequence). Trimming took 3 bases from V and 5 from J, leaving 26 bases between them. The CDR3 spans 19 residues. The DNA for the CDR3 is TGTGCCAGCAGTTTCTATCCTCCCCCTCAGGGTCGGTATGACAATGAGCAGTTCTTC. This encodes CASSFYPPPQGRYDNEQFF.

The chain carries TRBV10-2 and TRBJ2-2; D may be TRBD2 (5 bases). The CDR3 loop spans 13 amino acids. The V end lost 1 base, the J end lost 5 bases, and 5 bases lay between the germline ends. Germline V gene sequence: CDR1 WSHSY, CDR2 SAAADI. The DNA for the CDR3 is TGCGCCAGCAGTGAGTGGAGGACCGGGGAGCTGTTTTTT. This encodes CASSEWRTGELFF.

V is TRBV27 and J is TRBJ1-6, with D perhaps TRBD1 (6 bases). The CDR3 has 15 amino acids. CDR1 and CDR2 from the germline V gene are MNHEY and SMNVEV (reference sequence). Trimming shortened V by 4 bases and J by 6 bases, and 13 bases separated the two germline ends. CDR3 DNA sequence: TGTGCCAGCAGTTACAGGGATTCCCTTAATTCACCCCTCCACTTT. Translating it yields CASSYRDSLNSPLHF.

DNA of the CDR3: TGTGCCAGCAGTGGGGGGACAGAGGCTTCTAATGAGCAGTACTTC. It specifies CASSGGTEASNEQYF. The J gene is TRBJ2-7, the V gene TRBV2; TRBD1 matches at 7 bases. V dropped 4 bases and J dropped 7; count of bases not matched to a gene: 13. The CDR3 covers 15 residues. The germline gives CDR1 SNHLY, CDR2 FYNNEI.

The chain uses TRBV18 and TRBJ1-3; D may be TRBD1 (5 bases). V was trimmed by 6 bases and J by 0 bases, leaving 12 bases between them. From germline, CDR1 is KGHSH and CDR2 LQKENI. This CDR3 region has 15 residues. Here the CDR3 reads CASSQPGLSGNTIYF. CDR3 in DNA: TGTGCCAGCTCCCAACCAGGGCTCTCTGGAAACACCATATATTTT.

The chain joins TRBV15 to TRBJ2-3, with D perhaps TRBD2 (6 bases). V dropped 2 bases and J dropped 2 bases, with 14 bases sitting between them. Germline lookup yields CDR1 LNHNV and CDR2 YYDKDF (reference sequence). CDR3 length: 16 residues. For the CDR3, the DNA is TGTGCCACCAGCAGACCCCCGGGAGAACCCACAGATACGCAGTATTTT. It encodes CATSRPPGEPTDTQYF.

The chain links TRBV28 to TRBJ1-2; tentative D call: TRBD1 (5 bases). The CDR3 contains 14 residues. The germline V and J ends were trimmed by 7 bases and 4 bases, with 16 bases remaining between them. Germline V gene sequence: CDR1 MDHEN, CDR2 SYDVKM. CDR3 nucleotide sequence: TGTGCCAGCACCCAATCGCAGGGTAGCTATGGCTACACCTTC. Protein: CASTQSQGSYGYTF.

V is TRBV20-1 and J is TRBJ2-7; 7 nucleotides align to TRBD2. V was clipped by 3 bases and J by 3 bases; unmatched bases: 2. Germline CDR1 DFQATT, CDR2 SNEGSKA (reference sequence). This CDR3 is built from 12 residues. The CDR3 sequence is CSASPGGYEQYF. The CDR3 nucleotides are TGCAGTGCTAGTCCGGGGGGCTACGAGCAGTACTTC.

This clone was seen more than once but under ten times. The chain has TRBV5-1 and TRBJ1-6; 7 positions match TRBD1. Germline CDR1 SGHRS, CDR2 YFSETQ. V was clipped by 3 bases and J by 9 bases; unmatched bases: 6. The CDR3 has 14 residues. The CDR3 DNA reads TGCGCCAGCAGCTCTGGACAGGCTGTTTCACCCCTCCACTTT. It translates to CASSSGQAVSPLHF.

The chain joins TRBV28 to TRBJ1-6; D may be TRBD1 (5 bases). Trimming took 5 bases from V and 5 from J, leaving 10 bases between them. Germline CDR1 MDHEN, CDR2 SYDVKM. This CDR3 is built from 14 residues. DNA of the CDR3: TGTGCCAGCAGTCAGGGCTACGATAATTCACCCCTCCACTTT. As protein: CASSQGYDNSPLHF.

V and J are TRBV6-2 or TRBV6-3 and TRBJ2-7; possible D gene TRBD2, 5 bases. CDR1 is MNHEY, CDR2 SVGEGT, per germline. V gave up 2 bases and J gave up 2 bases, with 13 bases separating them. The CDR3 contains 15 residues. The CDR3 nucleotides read TGTGCCAGCAGTTACCTCGGGATTAAGCCCTACGAGCAGTACTTC. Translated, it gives CASSYLGIKPYEQYF.

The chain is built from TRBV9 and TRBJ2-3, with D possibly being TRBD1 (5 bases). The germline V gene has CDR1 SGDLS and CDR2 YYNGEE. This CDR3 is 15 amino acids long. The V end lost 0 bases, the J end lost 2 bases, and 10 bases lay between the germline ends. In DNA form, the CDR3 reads TGTGCCAGCAGCGTAGTAGGGGTACCCACAGATACGCAGTATTTT. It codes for CASSVVGVPTDTQYF.

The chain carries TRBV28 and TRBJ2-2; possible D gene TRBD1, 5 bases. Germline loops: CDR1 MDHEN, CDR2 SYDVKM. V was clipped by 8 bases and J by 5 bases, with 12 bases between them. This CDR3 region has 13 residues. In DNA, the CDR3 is TGTGCCAGCGCTGACAGAACAACCGGGGAGCTGTTTTTT. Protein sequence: CASADRTTGELFF.

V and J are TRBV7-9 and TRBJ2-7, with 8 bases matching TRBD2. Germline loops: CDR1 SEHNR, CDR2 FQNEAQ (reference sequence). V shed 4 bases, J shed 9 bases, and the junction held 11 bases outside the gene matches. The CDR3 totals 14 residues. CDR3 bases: TGTGCCAGCAGCTCCGGCGGGGGGCGGGATGCGCAGTACTTC. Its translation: CASSSGGGRDAQYF. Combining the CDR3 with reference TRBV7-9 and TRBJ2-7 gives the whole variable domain DTGVSQNPRHKITKRGQNVTFRCDPISEHNRLYWYRQTLGQGPEFLTYFQNEAQLEKSRLLSDRFSAERPKGSFSTLEIQRTEQGDSAMYLCASSSGGGRDAQYFGPGTRLTVT.

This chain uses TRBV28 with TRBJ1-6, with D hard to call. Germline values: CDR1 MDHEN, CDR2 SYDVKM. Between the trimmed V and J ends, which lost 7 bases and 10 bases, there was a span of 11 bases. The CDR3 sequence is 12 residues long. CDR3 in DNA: TGTGCCAGCAAGAGCTTTAAATCACCCCTCCACTTT. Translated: CASKSFKSPLHF.

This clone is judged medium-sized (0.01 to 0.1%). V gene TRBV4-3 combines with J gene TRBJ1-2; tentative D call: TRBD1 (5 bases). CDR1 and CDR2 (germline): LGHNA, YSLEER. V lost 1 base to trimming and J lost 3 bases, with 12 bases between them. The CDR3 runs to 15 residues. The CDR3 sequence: CASSQVVGEDYGYTF. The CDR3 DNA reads TGCGCCAGCAGCCAAGTTGTGGGGGAGGACTATGGCTACACCTTC.

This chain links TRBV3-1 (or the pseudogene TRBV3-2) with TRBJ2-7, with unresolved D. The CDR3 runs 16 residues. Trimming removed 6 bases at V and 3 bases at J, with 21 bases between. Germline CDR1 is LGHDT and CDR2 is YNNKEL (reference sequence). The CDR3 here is CASSLHRSYGYYEQYF. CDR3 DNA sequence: TGTGCCAGCAGTCTTCACCGTTCTTACGGGTACTACGAGCAGTACTTC.